The T cell receptor beta chain described here comes from a study of blood T cell repertoires in COVID-19. Study background: Specimens from acute and convalescent COVID-19 originated in the United States, Italy and Spain.

This clone was seen a handful of times. V shed 7 bases and J shed 7 bases, with 20 bases lying between them. Germline V gene sequence: CDR1 SNHLY, CDR2 FYNNEI. There are 15 residues in the CDR3. Method: immunoSEQ multiplex PCR; TCRdb's copy keeps in-frame clones and lacks some. The table includes approximately 120,000 clones, 88% detected once. The rearrangement uses TRBV2 and TRBJ2-1, with TRBD2 as a possible D gene (7 bases). The source is a man between 50 and 59 years old with acute or convalescent COVID-19. Sequencing was carried out using peripheral blood. The CDR3 coding sequence is TGTGCCAGCATCGGGGGAGGGACACGAACTAATGAGCAGTTCTTC. Encoded protein: CASIGGGTRTNEQFF. Full variable domain (outside the CDR3, taken from reference TRBV2 and TRBJ2-1): EPEVTQTPSHQVTQMGQEVILRCVPISNHLYFYWYRQILGQKVEFLVSFYNNEISEKSEIFDDQFSVERPDGSNFTLKIRSTKLEDSAMYFCASIGGGTRTNEQFFGPGTRLTVL.